These 17 T cell receptor beta chains share one sample of origin, sequenced in a study of CD8 T cells in Susac syndrome. Random-hexamer reverse transcription was applied to roughly 0.45 to 1 ug RNA. Using its own MiXCR run on the immunoSEQ multiplex PCR reads, TCRdb lists one record per CDR3 protein. The sample holds about 120,000 distinct CDR3 sequences; roughly 94% are singletons and the top ten take about 0.27%. The sample was CD8+ T cells from PBMCs. The receptors were gathered from a human donor with Susac syndrome.

This chain uses TRBV5-1 with TRBJ2-3, with D hard to call. The CDR3 covers 12 residues. Germline lookup yields CDR1 SGHRS and CDR2 YFSETQ. Trimming took 0 bases from V and 6 from J, leaving 5 bases between them. CDR3 sequence reads: CASSLARDTQYF. Here the CDR3 DNA reads TGCGCCAGCAGCTTGGCGCGGGATACGCAGTATTTT.

The rearrangement links TRBV20-1 to TRBJ2-7; possibly TRBD1 for D (6 bases). The CDR3 is 14 residues long. Looked up from germline, CDR1 is DFQATT and CDR2 is SNEGSKA (reference sequence). Trimming pared 0 bases from V and 0 bases from J, leaving 9 bases between. The CDR3 DNA sequence: TGCAGTGCTAGAGAGAGACAGGACTCCTACGAGCAGTACTTC. Its protein product is CSARERQDSYEQYF.

This chain connects TRBV12-3 or TRBV12-4 to TRBJ2-7; 7 positions match TRBD1. There are 14 residues in the CDR3. After removal of 3 bases from V and 4 bases from J, the junction contained 6 bases not matched to a gene. CDR3 region: CASSFDPTGYEQYF. CDR3 sequence (DNA): TGTGCCAGCAGTTTTGACCCGACAGGGTACGAGCAGTACTTC.

The J gene is TRBJ2-5, the V gene TRBV20-1; D is perhaps TRBD2 (6 bases). This CDR3 has 14 amino acids. Germline lookup yields CDR1 DFQATT and CDR2 SNEGSKA (reference sequence). Trimming took 3 bases from V and 5 from J, leaving 16 bases between them. CDR3 nucleotide sequence: TGCAGTGCTAGGGGCCCACTAGCTTCCGAGACCCAGTACTTC. Translated: CSARGPLASETQYF.

This sequence joins TRBV14 and TRBJ2-7, with D possibly TRBD1 on 5 matching bases. Trimming removed 3 bases from V and 1 base from J, with 10 bases in between. Per the germline V gene, CDR1 is SGHDN and CDR2 is FVKESK. CDR3 length: 14 residues. CDR3 region: CASSQGQGSYEQYF. CDR3 DNA sequence: TGTGCCAGCAGCCAGGGGCAGGGATCCTACGAGCAGTACTTC.

The chain uses TRBV29-1 and TRBJ1-1; D may be TRBD1 (6 bases). This CDR3 contains 11 residues. V dropped 6 bases and J dropped 3 bases, with 8 bases sitting between them. CDR1 is SQVTM, CDR2 ANQGSEA, per germline. For the CDR3, the DNA is TGCAGCGTAAAGGGGGACACTGAAGCTTTCTTT. Protein sequence: CSVKGDTEAFF.

CDR3 coding DNA: TGTGCTAGTGGTTTGCCCGGGCAGGGGGCGGCCAAAAACATTCAGTACTTC. Amino acid sequence: CASGLPGQGAAKNIQYF. The chain recombines TRBV12-5 with TRBJ2-4; 8 bases are shared with TRBD1. The CDR3 totals 17 residues. The V gene's germline CDR1 is LGHNT and CDR2 FRNRAP. Germline trimming cut 2 bases from V and 1 base from J; bases unmatched to any gene: 7.

V usage is TRBV6-5 and J usage is TRBJ2-5; 8 bases match TRBD2. Trimming took 0 bases from V and 1 from J; bases not matched to a gene: 1. CDR1 is MNHEY and CDR2 is SVGAGI in the germline V gene. This CDR3 is built from 15 residues. The CDR3 sequence is CASSYSGGVQETQYF. In DNA form, the CDR3 reads TGTGCCAGCAGTTACTCCGGGGGGGTCCAAGAGACCCAGTACTTC.

This rearrangement joins TRBV6-5 to TRBJ2-7, with 7 bases identical to TRBD2. The CDR3 is 15 amino acids. The germline gives CDR1 MNHEY, CDR2 SVGAGI. Trimming took 0 bases from V and 6 from J; bases not matched to a gene: 8. The CDR3 reads CASSYSWGGPVEQYF. CDR3 bases: TGTGCCAGCAGTTACTCCTGGGGGGGTCCCGTCGAGCAGTACTTC.

The chain recombines TRBV7-9 with TRBJ1-2; D uncertain. CDR1 SEHNR and CDR2 FQNEAQ come from the germline V gene (reference sequence). The germline V and J ends were trimmed by 3 bases and 0 bases, with 17 bases remaining between them. CDR3 length: 17 amino acids. The CDR3 DNA is TGTGCCAGCAGCTTGAGGGCAGCCGTTCCAGCTAACTATGGCTACACCTTC. It encodes CASSLRAAVPANYGYTF.

In the case of this clonotype: Germline is not matched at one junction end, which may reflect a read error. The chain joins TRBV7-9 to TRBJ2-7; D is possibly TRBD1 (6 bases). Germline V CDR1 and CDR2: SEHNR, FQNEAQ (reference sequence). The CDR3 contains 11 residues. CDR3: CASSLGTDQNF. CDR3 nucleotide sequence: TGTGCCAGCAGCTTAGGGACAGATCAGAACTTC.

The V gene is TRBV7-9, the J gene TRBJ1-1; no definite D call. Trimming pared 0 bases from V and 3 bases from J, leaving 11 bases between. Per germline, CDR1 SEHNR and CDR2 FQNEAQ (reference sequence). The CDR3 consists of 15 residues. CDR3 protein: CASSLAWGSDTEAFF. The CDR3 nucleotides read TGTGCCAGCAGCTTAGCTTGGGGTAGTGACACTGAAGCTTTCTTT.

This clonotype was observed once. J is TRBJ2-5 and V is TRBV20-1; D uncertain. The V end lost 6 bases, the J end lost 5 bases, and 7 bases lay between the germline ends. Germline V gives CDR1 DFQATT, CDR2 SNEGSKA (reference sequence). The CDR3 runs to 10 residues. The DNA for the CDR3 is TGCAGTGCACTGGCGGAGACCCAGTACTTC. Translating gives CSALAETQYF.

The rearrangement uses TRBV3-1 and TRBJ2-4; D tentatively reads TRBD1 or TRBD2 (5 bases each). V lost 1 base and J lost 6, with 22 bases in between. The V gene's germline CDR1 is LGHDT and CDR2 YNNKEL (reference sequence). This CDR3 comprises 18 residues. CDR3 sequence reads: CASSQAVLWGEGGNIQYF. The CDR3 DNA sequence: TGTGCCAGCAGCCAAGCCGTACTATGGGGCGAGGGCGGAAACATTCAGTACTTC.

The chain employs TRBV5-4 and TRBJ2-7, with TRBD1 matching over 9 bases. The CDR3 runs 12 residues. Trimming took 3 bases from V and 7 from J; bases not matched to a gene: 2. Germline assignment: CDR1 SGHNT and CDR2 YYREEE (reference sequence). CDR3: CASSWDRAEQYF. Here the CDR3 DNA reads TGTGCCAGCAGCTGGGACAGGGCTGAGCAGTACTTC.

The chain recombines TRBV12-3 or TRBV12-4 with TRBJ2-1; a weak D match, TRBD1 (6 bases). The CDR3 extends over 12 amino acids. V lost 3 bases and J lost 14, with 14 bases in between. CDR3: CASSFHHRAEFF. The CDR3 DNA reads as TGTGCCAGCAGTTTTCACCACAGGGCCGAGTTCTTC.

V gene TRBV5-6 combines with J gene TRBJ2-7; tentatively, D is TRBD1 (5 bases). Per germline, CDR1 SGHDT and CDR2 YYEEEE. The CDR3 has 12 residues. V lost 1 base and J lost 5, with 7 bases in between. DNA for the CDR3: TGTGCCAGCAGCTTGCGCAGGGACGAGCAGTACTTC. Translated, it gives CASSLRRDEQYF.